The clone carrying this T cell receptor beta chain was observed many times. The target antigen is unknown. Template switching with 5'RACE generated the TCR cDNA and added a universal primer site and UMIs. TCRdb re-called the 5' RACE reads with MiXCR, one entry per CDR3 protein. The sample lists a few hundred thousand distinct CDR3 sequences, 6.8% seen once, with around 17% in the top ten. The entry originates in a study of T cells after yellow fever vaccination. Study-wide points: Peak timing came faster in the weaker secondary response, day 5 versus 15. The booster response re-showed most primary clones: more than 95% CD4, over 80% CD8.

V lost 6 bases and J 10 bases, leaving 16 bases between the germline ends. Germline CDR1 and CDR2: MDHEN and SYDVKM. The length of the CDR3 is 14 residues. The rearrangement links TRBV28 to TRBJ1-6; D might be TRBD1 (6 bases). The receptor was derived from a man aged 18 to 30 who received the YFV17D yellow fever vaccine. This specimen consisted of PBMCs, obtained about 49 days after the first yellow fever vaccination. CDR3 sequence: CASSSAGAGSPLHF. The DNA of the CDR3 is TGTGCCAGCAGCTCAGCGGGGGCAGGGTCACCCCTCCACTTT.